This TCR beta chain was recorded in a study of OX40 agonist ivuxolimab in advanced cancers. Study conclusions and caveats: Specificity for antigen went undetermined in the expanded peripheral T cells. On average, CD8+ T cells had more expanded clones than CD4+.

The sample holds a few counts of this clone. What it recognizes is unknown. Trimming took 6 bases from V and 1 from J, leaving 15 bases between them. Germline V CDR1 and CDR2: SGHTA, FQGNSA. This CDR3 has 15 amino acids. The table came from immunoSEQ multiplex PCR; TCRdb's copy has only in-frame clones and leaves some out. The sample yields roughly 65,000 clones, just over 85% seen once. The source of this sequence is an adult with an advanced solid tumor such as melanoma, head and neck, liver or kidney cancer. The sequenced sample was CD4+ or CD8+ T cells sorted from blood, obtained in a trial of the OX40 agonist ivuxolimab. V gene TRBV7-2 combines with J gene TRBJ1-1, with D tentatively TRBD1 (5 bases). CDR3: CASRPGRGTNTEAFF. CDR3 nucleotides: TGTGCCAGCAGACCTGGGCGGGGGACGAACACTGAAGCTTTCTTT.